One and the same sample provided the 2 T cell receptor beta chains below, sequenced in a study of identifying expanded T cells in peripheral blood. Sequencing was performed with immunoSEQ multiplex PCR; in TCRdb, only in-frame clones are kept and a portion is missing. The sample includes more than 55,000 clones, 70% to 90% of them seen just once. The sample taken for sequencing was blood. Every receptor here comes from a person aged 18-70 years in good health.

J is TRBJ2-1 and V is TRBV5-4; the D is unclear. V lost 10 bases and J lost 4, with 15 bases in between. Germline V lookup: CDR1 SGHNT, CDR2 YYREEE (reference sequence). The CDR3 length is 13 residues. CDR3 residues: CAYLTDAYNEQFF. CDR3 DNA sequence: TGTGCCTACCTTACAGACGCTTACAATGAGCAGTTCTTC.

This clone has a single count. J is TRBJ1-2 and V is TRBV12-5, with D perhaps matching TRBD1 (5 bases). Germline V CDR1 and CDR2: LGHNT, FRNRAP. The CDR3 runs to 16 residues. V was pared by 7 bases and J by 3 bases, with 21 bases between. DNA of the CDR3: TGTGCTAGTGCCTCCAAGGCCGGCAGGGACTACTATGGCTACACCTTC. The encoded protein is CASASKAGRDYYGYTF. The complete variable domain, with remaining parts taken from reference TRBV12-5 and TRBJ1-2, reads DARVTQTPRHKVTEMGQEVTMRCQPILGHNTVFWYRQTMMQGLELLAYFRNRAPLDDSGMPKDRFSAEMPDATLATLKIQPSEPRDSAVYFCASASKAGRDYYGYTFGSGTRLTVV.